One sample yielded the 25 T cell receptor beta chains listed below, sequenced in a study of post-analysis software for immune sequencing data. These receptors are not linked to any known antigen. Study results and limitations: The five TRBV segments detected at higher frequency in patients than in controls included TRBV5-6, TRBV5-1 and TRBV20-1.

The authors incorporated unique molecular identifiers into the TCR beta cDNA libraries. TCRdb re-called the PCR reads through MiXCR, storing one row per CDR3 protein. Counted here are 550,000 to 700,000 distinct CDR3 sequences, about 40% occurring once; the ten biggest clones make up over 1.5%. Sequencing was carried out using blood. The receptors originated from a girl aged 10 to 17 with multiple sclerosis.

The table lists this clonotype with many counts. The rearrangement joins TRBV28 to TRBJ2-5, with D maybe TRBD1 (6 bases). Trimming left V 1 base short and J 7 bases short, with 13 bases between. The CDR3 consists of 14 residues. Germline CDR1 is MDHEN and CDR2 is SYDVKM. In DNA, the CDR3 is TGTGCCAGCAGTTTATACCCCTCCAGGGGGACCCAGTACTTC. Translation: CASSLYPSRGTQYF.

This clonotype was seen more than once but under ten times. The CDR3 DNA reads as TGCGCCAGCAGCCCTAAGGGCGGCGGGTACTACGAGCAGTACTTC. It yields the protein CASSPKGGGYYEQYF. The V gene is TRBV5-1, the J gene TRBJ2-7, with TRBD2 as a possible D gene (5 bases). Germline CDR1 SGHRS, CDR2 YFSETQ. The germline V and J ends were trimmed by 4 bases and 3 bases, with 17 bases remaining between them. This CDR3 has 15 residues.

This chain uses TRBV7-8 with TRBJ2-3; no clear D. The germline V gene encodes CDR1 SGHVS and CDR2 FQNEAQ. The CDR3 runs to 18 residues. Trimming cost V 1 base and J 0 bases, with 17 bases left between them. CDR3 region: CASSLEVLYGRSTDTQYF. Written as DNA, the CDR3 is TGTGCCAGCAGCTTAGAGGTTTTGTACGGGCGTAGCACAGATACGCAGTATTTT.

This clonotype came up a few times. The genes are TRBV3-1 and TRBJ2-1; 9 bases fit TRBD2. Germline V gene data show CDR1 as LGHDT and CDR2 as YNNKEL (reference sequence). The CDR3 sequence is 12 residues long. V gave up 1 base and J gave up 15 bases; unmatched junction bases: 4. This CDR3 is CASSQGGLARFF. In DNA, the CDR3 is TGTGCCAGCAGCCAAGGGGGACTAGCCCGGTTCTTC.

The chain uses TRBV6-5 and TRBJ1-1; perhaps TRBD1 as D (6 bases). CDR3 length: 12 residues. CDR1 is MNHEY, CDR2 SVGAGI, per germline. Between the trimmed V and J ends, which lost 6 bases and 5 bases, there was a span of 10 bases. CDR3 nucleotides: TGTGCCAGCAGAGGGGGTCTGACTGAAGCTTTCTTT. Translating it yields CASRGGLTEAFF.

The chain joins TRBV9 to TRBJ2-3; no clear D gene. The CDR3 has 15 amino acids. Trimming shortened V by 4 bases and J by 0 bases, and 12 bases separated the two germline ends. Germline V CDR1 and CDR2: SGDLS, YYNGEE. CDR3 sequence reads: CASSPRVGSTDTQYF. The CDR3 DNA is TGTGCCAGCAGCCCCCGGGTTGGGAGCACAGATACGCAGTATTTT.

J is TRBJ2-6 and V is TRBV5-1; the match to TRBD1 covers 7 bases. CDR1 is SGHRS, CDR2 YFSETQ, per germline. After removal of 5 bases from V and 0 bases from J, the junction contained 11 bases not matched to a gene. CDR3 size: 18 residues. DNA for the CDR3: TGCGCCAGCAGTACCCCCGAGACAGGGACCTCTGGGGCCAACGTCCTGACTTTC. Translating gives CASSTPETGTSGANVLTF.

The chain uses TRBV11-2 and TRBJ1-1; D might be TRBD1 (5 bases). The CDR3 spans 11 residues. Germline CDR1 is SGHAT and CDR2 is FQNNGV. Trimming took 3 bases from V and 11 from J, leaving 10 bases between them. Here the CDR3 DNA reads TGTGCCAGCAGCTTTGGGGGGGACGCTTTCTTT. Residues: CASSFGGDAFF.

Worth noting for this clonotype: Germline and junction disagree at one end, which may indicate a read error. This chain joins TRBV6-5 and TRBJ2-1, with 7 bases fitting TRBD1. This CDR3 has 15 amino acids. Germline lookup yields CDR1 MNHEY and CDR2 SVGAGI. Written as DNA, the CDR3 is TGTGCCAACAGTCCACGGGACAGCGTTTACAATGAGCAGTTCTTC. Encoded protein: CANSPRDSVYNEQFF.

The CDR3 DNA sequence: TGTGCCAGCAGCCCCCGGATCTACTTCGAGCAGTACTTC. Its protein product is CASSPRIYFEQYF. The chain joins TRBV7-2 to TRBJ2-5, with unresolved D. With the DNA end fitting TRBJ2-7 better, the J assignment may be wrong. This CDR3 is built from 13 residues. Looked up from germline, CDR1 is SGHTA and CDR2 is FQGNSA.

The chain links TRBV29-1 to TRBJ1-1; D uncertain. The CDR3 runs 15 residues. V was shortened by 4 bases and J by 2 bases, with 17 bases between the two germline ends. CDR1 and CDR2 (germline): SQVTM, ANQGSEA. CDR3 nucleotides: TGCAGCGTTGGCGGTCTTCCAGTGGATAACACTGAAGCTTTCTTT. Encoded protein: CSVGGLPVDNTEAFF. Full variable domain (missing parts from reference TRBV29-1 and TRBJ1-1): SAVISQKPSRDICQRGTSLTIQCQVDSQVTMMFWYRQQPGQSLTLIATANQGSEATYESGFVIDKFPISRPNLTFSTLTVSNMSPEDSSIYLCSVGGLPVDNTEAFFGQGTRLTVV.

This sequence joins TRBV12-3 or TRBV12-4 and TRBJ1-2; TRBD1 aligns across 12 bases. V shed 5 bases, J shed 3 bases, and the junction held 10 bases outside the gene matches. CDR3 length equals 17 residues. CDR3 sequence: CASSPSGTGGIDYGYTF. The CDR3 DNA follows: TGTGCCAGCAGTCCATCCGGGACAGGGGGCATCGACTATGGCTACACCTTC.

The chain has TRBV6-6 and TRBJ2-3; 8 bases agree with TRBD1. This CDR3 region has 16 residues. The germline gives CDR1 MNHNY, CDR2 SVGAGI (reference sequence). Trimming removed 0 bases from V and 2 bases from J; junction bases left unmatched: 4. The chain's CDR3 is CASSYSGQENTDTQYF. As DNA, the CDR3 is TGTGCCAGCAGTTACTCGGGACAGGAGAACACAGATACGCAGTATTTT.

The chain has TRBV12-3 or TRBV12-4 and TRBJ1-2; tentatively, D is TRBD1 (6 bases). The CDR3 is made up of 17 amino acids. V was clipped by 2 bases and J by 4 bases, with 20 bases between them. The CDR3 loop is CASSLLLIRNRAYGYTF. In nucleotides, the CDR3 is TGTGCCAGCAGTTTACTGCTAATTCGGAACAGGGCCTATGGCTACACCTTC.

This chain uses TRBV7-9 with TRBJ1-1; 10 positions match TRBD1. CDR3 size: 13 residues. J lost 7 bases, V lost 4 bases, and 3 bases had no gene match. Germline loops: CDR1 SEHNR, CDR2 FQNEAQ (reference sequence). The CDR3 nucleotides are TGTGCCAGCAGCTACGGGACAGGGGATGAAGCTTTCTTT. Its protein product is CASSYGTGDEAFF.

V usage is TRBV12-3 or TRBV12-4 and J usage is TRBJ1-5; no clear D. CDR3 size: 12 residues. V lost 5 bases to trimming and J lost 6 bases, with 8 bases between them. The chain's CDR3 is CASSEMGQPQHF. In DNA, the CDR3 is TGTGCCAGCAGTGAAATGGGTCAGCCCCAGCATTTT.

CDR3 DNA: TGTGCCAGCAGCGCCCAGGGGGCCCCGGGGGGAAACATTCAGTACTTC. It specifies CASSAQGAPGGNIQYF. The rearrangement uses TRBV9 and TRBJ2-4, with a tentative D call TRBD1 (8 bases). Looked up from germline, CDR1 is SGDLS and CDR2 is YYNGEE. The ends were cut back, 3 bases at V and 6 bases at J, with 19 bases in the middle. The CDR3 length is 16 residues.

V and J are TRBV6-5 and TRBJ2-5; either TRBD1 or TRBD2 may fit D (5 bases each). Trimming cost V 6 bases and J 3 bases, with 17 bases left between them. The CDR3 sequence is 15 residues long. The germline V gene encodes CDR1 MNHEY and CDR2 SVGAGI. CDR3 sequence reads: CASSPTRAGEETQYF. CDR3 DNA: TGTGCCAGCAGCCCAACCAGGGCGGGCGAAGAGACCCAGTACTTC.

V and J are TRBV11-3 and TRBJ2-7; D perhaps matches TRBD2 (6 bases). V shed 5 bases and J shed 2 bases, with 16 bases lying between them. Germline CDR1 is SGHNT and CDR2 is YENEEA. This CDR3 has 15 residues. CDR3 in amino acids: CASSPSRGRTYEQYF. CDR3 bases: TGTGCCAGCAGCCCCTCGCGGGGCCGAACCTACGAGCAGTACTTC.

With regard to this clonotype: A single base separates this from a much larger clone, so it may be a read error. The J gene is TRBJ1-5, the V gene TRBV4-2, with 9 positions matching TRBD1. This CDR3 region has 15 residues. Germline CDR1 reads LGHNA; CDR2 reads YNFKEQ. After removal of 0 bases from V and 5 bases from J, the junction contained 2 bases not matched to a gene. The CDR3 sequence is CASSQEGQGYQPQHF. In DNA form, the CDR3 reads TGTGCCAGCAGCCAAGAGGGACAGGGCTATCAGCCCCAGCATTTT.

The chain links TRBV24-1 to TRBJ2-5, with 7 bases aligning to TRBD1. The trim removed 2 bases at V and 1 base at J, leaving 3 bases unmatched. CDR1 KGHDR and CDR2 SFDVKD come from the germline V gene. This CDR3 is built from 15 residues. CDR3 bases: TGTGCCACCAGTGATTCGACAGGGTTCCAAGAGACCCAGTACTTC. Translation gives CATSDSTGFQETQYF.

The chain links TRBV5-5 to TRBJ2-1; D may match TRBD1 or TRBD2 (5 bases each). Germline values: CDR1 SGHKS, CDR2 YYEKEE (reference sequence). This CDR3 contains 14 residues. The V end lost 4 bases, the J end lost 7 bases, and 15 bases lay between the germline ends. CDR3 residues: CASSLIPGPNEQFF. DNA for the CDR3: TGTGCCAGCAGCCTAATTCCGGGGCCGAATGAGCAGTTCTTC.

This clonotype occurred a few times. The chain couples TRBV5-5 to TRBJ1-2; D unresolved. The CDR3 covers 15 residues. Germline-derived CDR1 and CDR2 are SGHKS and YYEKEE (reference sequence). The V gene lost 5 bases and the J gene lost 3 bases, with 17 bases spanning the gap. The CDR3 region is CASRPPGFIDYGYTF. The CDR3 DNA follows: TGTGCCAGCAGACCACCGGGGTTTATTGACTATGGCTACACCTTC.

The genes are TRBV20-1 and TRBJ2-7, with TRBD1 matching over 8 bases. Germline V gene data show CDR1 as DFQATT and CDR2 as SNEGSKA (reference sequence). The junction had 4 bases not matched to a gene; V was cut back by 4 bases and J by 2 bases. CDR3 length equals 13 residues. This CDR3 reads CSATMTGAYEQYF. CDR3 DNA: TGCAGTGCTACAATGACAGGGGCCTACGAGCAGTACTTC.

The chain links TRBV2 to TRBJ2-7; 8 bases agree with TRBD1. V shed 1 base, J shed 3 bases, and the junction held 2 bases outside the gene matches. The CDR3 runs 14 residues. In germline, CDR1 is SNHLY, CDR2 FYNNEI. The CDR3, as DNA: TGTGCCAGCAGTGAAGAGGACAGGGTCTACGAGCAGTACTTC. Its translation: CASSEEDRVYEQYF.